Presented here are 10 T cell receptor beta chains from one specimen sequenced in a study of beta chain features in type 1 diabetes. The whole isolated RNA underwent reverse transcription, so sequencing captured expressed TCRB transcripts. Sequencing was performed with immunoSEQ multiplex PCR; in TCRdb, only in-frame clones are kept and a portion is missing. The sample lists fewer than 900,000 clones; roughly a sixth were seen once. Sequencing used naive CD4+ T cells from blood. Source of these receptors: a woman younger than 30 in good health.

This rearrangement joins TRBV7-2 to TRBJ2-5, with 8 bases aligning to TRBD1. Unmatched junction bases numbered 7, after V lost 2 bases and J lost 2 bases. The V gene's germline CDR1 is SGHTA and CDR2 FQGNSA. The CDR3 runs 16 residues. CDR3 residues: CASSLRTGRLQETQYF. The CDR3 nucleotides are TGTGCCAGCAGCTTAAGGACAGGGAGGTTACAAGAGACCCAGTACTTC.

This clone was observed many times. This chain links TRBV21-1 with TRBJ2-1; the table's D call TRBD1 went unverified against the DNA. TRBV21-1 is termed a pseudogene. The CDR3 length is 12 residues. DNA of the CDR3: TGTGCCACTCCGGGACAGTATCATGAGCAGTTCTTC. It is translated as CATPGQYHEQFF.

The chain couples TRBV4-2 to TRBJ2-3, with D hard to call. Trimming took 1 base from V and 4 from J, leaving 9 bases between them. Germline V gene data show CDR1 as LGHNA and CDR2 as YNFKEQ. The CDR3 extends over 14 amino acids. Here the CDR3 DNA reads TGTGCCAGCAGCCAAGTGGCAGAATCAGATACGCAGTATTTT. It codes for CASSQVAESDTQYF.

This clone was seen more than once but under ten times. The rearrangement links TRBV9 to TRBJ2-5, with TRBD2 matching over 9 bases. The CDR3 runs 18 residues. J lost 1 base, V lost 4 bases, and 14 bases had no gene match. The germline gives CDR1 SGDLS, CDR2 YYNGEE. CDR3 coding DNA: TGTGCCAGCAGCTCAGGGGAGACTAGCGGTCATTTCCAAGAGACCCAGTACTTC. Amino acids: CASSSGETSGHFQETQYF.

Points on this clone: Germline and junction disagree at one end, which may indicate a read error. The chain couples TRBV7-9 to TRBJ1-2, with 10 bases matching TRBD1. Germline V gene data show CDR1 as SEHNR and CDR2 as FQNEAQ (reference sequence). The CDR3 spans 12 residues. The DNA for the CDR3 is TGTGCCAGCAGCCCGGACAGGGGGAAGTCCCACTTC. Protein product: CASSPDRGKSHF.

This clone was picked up a small number of times. This chain connects TRBV27 to TRBJ2-7, with D perhaps TRBD1 (6 bases). The CDR3 totals 15 residues. V lost 5 bases and J 7 bases, leaving 21 bases between the germline ends. Per the germline V gene, CDR1 is MNHEY and CDR2 is SMNVEV (reference sequence). In DNA form, the CDR3 reads TGTGCCAGCAGTCCGATGGCCGGGACACCGTGGGAGCAGTACTTC. Translated, it gives CASSPMAGTPWEQYF.

This clone was counted a few times. Written as DNA, the CDR3 is TGTGCCAGCAGTTTTTCCCGCCCCATCGATACGCAGTATTTT. It yields the protein CASSFSRPIDTQYF. V gene TRBV28 combines with J gene TRBJ2-3, with D hard to call. From germline, CDR1 is MDHEN and CDR2 SYDVKM. V lost 3 bases and J 6 bases, leaving 13 bases between the germline ends. The CDR3 spans 14 residues. The whole variable domain, remainder taken from reference TRBV28 and TRBJ2-3, is DVKVTQSSRYLVKRTGEKVFLECVQDMDHENMFWYRQDPGLGLRLIYFSYDVKMKEKGDIPEGYSVSREKKERFSLILESASTNQTSMYLCASSFSRPIDTQYFGPGTRLTVL.

The sample holds a few counts of this clone. J is TRBJ1-2 and V is TRBV2; D uncertain. Deletions cut 0 bases from V and 3 bases from J, with 5 bases between. CDR1 is SNHLY and CDR2 is FYNNEI in the germline V gene. This CDR3 spans 13 amino acids. The CDR3 bases are TGTGCCAGCAGTGAAGCGAGCCACTATGGCTACACCTTC. It specifies CASSEASHYGYTF.

This clone was recorded a few times. V and J are TRBV29-1 and TRBJ2-2, with D possibly being TRBD1 (6 bases). Trimming removed 6 bases from V and 1 base from J, with 12 bases in between. The CDR3 is 14 amino acids. Looked up from germline, CDR1 is SQVTM and CDR2 is ANQGSEA. CDR3: CSVPGHRNTGELFF. CDR3 coding DNA: TGCAGCGTGCCGGGACATCGGAACACCGGGGAGCTGTTTTTT.

The chain couples TRBV5-1 to TRBJ2-2; unclear D gene. V lost 5 bases and J lost 3, with 2 bases in between. The germline V gene has CDR1 SGHRS and CDR2 YFSETQ. The CDR3 length is 11 residues. The CDR3 region is CASRDTGELFF. The CDR3 DNA reads TGCGCCAGCAGAGACACCGGGGAGCTGTTTTTT.